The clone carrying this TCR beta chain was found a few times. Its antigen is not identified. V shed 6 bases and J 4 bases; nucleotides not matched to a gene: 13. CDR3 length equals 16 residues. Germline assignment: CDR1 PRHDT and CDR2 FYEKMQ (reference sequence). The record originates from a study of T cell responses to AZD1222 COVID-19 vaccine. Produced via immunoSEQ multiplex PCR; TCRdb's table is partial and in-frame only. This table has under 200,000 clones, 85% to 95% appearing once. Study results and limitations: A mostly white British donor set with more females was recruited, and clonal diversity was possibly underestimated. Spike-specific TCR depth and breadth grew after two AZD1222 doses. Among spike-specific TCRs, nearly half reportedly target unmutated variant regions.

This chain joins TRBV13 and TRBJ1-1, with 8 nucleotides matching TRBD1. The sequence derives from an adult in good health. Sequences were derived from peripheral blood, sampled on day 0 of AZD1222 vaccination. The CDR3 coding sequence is TGTGCCAGCAGTTACACCGGGACAGGCCCCCCCACTGAAGCTTTCTTT. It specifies CASSYTGTGPPTEAFF.